Listed here are 5 T cell receptor beta chains from one sample, sequenced in a study of T cells after yellow fever vaccination. TCRdb re-called the 5' RACE reads through MiXCR, storing one row per CDR3 protein. The repertoire consists of approximately 340,000 distinct CDR3 sequences, with 8.7% occurring once and the leading ten covering more than 15%. Sample: PBMCs, taken on the day of the first yellow fever vaccination. Every receptor here comes from a man younger than 30 who received the YFV17D yellow fever vaccine.

This clonotype appeared once. The chain recombines TRBV7-6 with TRBJ2-5, with 7 bases matching TRBD1. Germline V lookup: CDR1 SGHVS, CDR2 FNYEAQ. CDR3 length: 14 amino acids. V trimming: 4 bases; J trimming: 2 bases; junction bases outside the gene matches: 4. CDR3 region: CASSWGQRQETQYF. The DNA of the CDR3 is TGTGCCAGCAGCTGGGGACAGCGTCAAGAGACCCAGTACTTC.

This clonotype occurred a few times. The rearrangement uses TRBV5-1 and TRBJ2-1; 13 bases line up with TRBD2. V was pared by 3 bases and J by 4 bases, with 10 bases of the junction left unmatched. This CDR3 spans 18 amino acids. Germline V lookup: CDR1 SGHRS, CDR2 YFSETQ. The CDR3 loop is CASSSLPLAGGPYNEQFF. DNA for the CDR3: TGCGCCAGCAGCTCCCTCCCACTAGCGGGGGGGCCTTACAATGAGCAGTTCTTC. The full variable domain, with the rest looked up from reference TRBV5-1 and TRBJ2-1, is KAGVTQTPRYLIKTRGQQVTLSCSPISGHRSVSWYQQTPGQGLQFLFEYFSETQRNKGNFPGRFSGRQFSNSRSEMNVSTLELGDSALYLCASSSLPLAGGPYNEQFFGPGTRLTVL.

In this sample, this clonotype turned up many times. V and J are TRBV7-2 and TRBJ2-4; perhaps TRBD2 as D (7 bases). The CDR3 is 16 amino acids. Per germline, CDR1 SGHTA and CDR2 FQGNSA. Trimming stripped 2 bases from V and 1 base from J, with 12 bases between. The DNA of the CDR3 is TGTGCCAGCAGCTTAAATGGGGGGGCTGCCAAAAACATTCAGTACTTC. It codes for CASSLNGGAAKNIQYF.

This rearrangement joins TRBV9 to TRBJ2-4, with 13 bases lining up with TRBD2. Trimming took 4 bases from V and 8 from J; bases not matched to a gene: 9. The CDR3 length is 16 residues. From germline, CDR1 is SGDLS and CDR2 YYNGEE. CDR3 nucleotides: TGTGCCAGCAGCCCTCGGACTAGCGGGGGACGGGACATTCAGTACTTC. Protein: CASSPRTSGGRDIQYF.

The rearrangement links TRBV7-6 to TRBJ2-1; 10 nucleotides line up with TRBD2. Germline loops: CDR1 SGHVS, CDR2 FNYEAQ. V gave up 7 bases and J gave up 0 bases; unmatched junction bases: 12. This CDR3 comprises 18 residues. The CDR3 coding sequence is TGTGCCAGCATCCCTCAACTAGCGGGGATGAGCTCCTACAATGAGCAGTTCTTC. Its protein product is CASIPQLAGMSSYNEQFF.